The rows below give T cell receptor beta chains drawn from one sample of a study of cytomegalovirus exposure and HLA in healthy donors. Repertoires were generated with immunoSEQ multiplex PCR, while TCRdb's copy carries only in-frame clones and drops some. The table includes approximately 120,000 clones, around 82% detected once. The specimen was PBMCs. The source is a woman aged 35 to 49 in good health and CMV-seropositive. Both conserved end residues are part of each CDR3. Each record gives: V gene, J gene, D gene, CDR3 protein, CDR3 DNA. D genes are given only for firm matches.

V: TRBV18
J: TRBJ1-1
D: TRBD1
CDR3: CASRDRANTEAFF
DNA: TGTGCCAGCCGAGACAGGGCGAACACTGAAGCTTTCTTT

V: TRBV7-9
J: TRBJ2-7
D: TRBD1
CDR3: CASSPRTGADEQYF
DNA: TGTGCCAGCAGCCCCCGGACAGGGGCGGACGAGCAGTACTTC

V: TRBV5-1
J: TRBJ2-7
D: TRBD2
CDR3: CASSLVLAGTSHEQYF
DNA: TGCGCCAGCAGCTTGGTGCTAGCGGGAACTTCTCACGAGCAGTACTTC

V: TRBV7-9
J: TRBJ2-7
D: .
CDR3: CSSSFRTNSYEQYF
DNA: TGTTCCAGCAGCTTTAGAACTAACTCCTACGAGCAGTACTTC

V: TRBV9
J: TRBJ2-7
D: TRBD2
CDR3: CASSEGLAGGLYEQYF
DNA: TGTGCCAGCAGCGAGGGACTAGCGGGAGGTCTCTACGAGCAGTACTTC

V: TRBV7-3
J: TRBJ2-7
D: TRBD1
CDR3: CASSEGARGSEQYF
DNA: TGTGCCAGCAGCGAGGGGGCCAGGGGGAGCGAGCAGTACTTC

V: TRBV11-2
J: TRBJ2-7
D: TRBD1
CDR3: CASSRTGTGLREQYF
DNA: TGTGCCAGCAGCCGCACCGGGACAGGGCTCCGGGAGCAGTACTTC

V: TRBV9
J: TRBJ2-2
D: TRBD2
CDR3: CASSVLSGTTDTGELFF
DNA: TGTGCCAGCAGCGTACTCTCCGGGACTACTGACACCGGGGAGCTGTTTTTT

V: TRBV7-9
J: TRBJ2-2
D: .
CDR3: CSSSFDRQTGELFF
DNA: TGTTCCAGCAGCTTTGACAGGCAAACCGGGGAGCTGTTTTTT

V: TRBV7-8
J: TRBJ1-2
D: .
CDR3: CASSLPVQGGYTF
DNA: TGTGCCAGCAGCTTACCGGTCCAGGGCGGCTACACCTTC

V: TRBV18
J: TRBJ1-2
D: .
CDR3: CASSSRGPNYGYTF
DNA: TGTGCCAGCTCATCCAGGGGCCCGAACTATGGCTACACCTTC

V: TRBV5-5
J: TRBJ2-7
D: TRBD1
CDR3: CASSPDRGGSYEQYF
DNA: TGTGCCAGCAGCCCGGACAGGGGGGGCTCCTACGAGCAGTACTTC

V: TRBV27
J: TRBJ1-2
D: TRBD1
CDR3: CASSFDRDGNYGYTF
DNA: TGTGCCAGCAGTTTTGACAGGGACGGCAACTATGGCTACACCTTC

V: TRBV2
J: TRBJ1-1
D: .
CDR3: CASSASLVNTEAFF
DNA: TGTGCCAGCAGTGCCAGTTTGGTGAACACTGAAGCTTTCTTT

V: TRBV28
J: TRBJ2-3
D: .
CDR3: CASKLLEGTQYF
DNA: TGTGCCAGCAAACTCCTGGAGGGTACGCAGTATTTT